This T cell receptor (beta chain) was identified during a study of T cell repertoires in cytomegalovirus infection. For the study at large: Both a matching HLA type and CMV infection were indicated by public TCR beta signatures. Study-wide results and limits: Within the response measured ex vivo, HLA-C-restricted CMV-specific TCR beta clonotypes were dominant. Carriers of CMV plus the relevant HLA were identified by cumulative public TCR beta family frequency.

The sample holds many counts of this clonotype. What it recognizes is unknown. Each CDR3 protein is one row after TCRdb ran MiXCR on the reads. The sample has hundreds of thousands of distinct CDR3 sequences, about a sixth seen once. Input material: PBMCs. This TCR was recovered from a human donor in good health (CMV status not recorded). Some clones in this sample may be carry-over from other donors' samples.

The CDR3 DNA reads as TGTGCCAGCAGCTCCCCCGGGGCAGGGGAGCAGTACTTC. Translated: CASSSPGAGEQYF. The J gene is TRBJ2-7, the V gene TRBV7-2; D may be TRBD1 or TRBD2 (5 bases each). V shed 4 bases and J shed 7 bases, with 14 bases lying between them. The CDR3 runs 13 residues. The germline CDR1 and CDR2 sequences are SGHTA and FQGNSA.